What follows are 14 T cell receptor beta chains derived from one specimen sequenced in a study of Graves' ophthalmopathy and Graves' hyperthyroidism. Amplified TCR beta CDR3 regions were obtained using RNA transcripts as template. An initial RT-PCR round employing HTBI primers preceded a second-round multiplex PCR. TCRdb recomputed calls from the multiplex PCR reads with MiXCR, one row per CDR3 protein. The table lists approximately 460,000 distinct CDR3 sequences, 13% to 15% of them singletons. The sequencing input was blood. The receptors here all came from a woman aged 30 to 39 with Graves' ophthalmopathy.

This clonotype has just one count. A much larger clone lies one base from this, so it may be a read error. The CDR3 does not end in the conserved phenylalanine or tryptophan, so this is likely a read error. CDR3 in amino acids: CASSPTRPGELFS. The CDR3 coding sequence is TGTGCCAGCAGCCCCACTAGACCCGGGGAGCTGTTTTCT. The J gene is TRBJ2-2, the V gene TRBV12-3 or TRBV12-4, with a tentative D call TRBD2 (5 bases). V was pared by 6 bases and J by 6 bases, with 11 bases between. The CDR3 is 13 amino acids.

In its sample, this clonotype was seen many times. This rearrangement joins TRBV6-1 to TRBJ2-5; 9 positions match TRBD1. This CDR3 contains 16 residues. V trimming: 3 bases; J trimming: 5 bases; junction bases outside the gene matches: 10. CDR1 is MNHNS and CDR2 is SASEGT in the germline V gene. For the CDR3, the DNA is TGTGCCAGCAGTGATGAACAGGGGGCCTTCTTTGAGACCCAGTACTTC. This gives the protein CASSDEQGAFFETQYF.

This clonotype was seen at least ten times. The DNA of the CDR3 is TGTGCCAGCAGTTTATGGAGACTAGCGGGAGTATTGGTAGGAGAGACCCAGTACTTC. Amino acids: CASSLWRLAGVLVGETQYF. The chain employs TRBV28 and TRBJ2-5; 12 bases agree with TRBD2. This CDR3 contains 19 residues. Germline V lookup: CDR1 MDHEN, CDR2 SYDVKM. The ends lost 0 bases at V and 4 bases at J; junction bases unmatched: 12.

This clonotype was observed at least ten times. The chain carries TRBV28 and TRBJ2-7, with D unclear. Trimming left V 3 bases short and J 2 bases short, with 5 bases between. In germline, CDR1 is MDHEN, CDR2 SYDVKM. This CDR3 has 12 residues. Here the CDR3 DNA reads TGTGCCAGCAGTTTCGCCGCCTACGAGCAGTACTTC. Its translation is CASSFAAYEQYF.

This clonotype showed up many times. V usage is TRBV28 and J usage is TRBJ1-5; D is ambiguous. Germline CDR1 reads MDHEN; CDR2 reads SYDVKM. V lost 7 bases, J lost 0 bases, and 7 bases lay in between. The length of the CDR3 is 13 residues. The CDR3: CASKTDSNQPQHF. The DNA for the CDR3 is TGTGCCAGCAAAACCGATAGCAATCAGCCCCAGCATTTT.

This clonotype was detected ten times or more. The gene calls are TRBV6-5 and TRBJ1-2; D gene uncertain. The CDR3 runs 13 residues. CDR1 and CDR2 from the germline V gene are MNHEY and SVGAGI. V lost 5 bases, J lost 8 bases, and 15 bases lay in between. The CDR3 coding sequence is TGTGCCAGCAGTCCCTGGGCTTCGGAGGGCTACACCTTC. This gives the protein CASSPWASEGYTF.

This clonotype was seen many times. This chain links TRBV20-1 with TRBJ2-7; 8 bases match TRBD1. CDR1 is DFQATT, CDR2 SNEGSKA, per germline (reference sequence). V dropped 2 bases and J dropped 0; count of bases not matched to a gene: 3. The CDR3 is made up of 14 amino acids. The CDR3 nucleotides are TGCAGTGCTAGACGTGGACAGGGCTCCTACGAGCAGTACTTC. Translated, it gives CSARRGQGSYEQYF.

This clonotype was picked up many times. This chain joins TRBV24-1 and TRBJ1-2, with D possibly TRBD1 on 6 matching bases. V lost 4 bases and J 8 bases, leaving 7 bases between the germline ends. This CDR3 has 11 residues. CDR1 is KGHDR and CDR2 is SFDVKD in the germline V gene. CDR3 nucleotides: TGTGCCACCAGTGAAGGGGGGGGCTACACCTTC. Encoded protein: CATSEGGGYTF.

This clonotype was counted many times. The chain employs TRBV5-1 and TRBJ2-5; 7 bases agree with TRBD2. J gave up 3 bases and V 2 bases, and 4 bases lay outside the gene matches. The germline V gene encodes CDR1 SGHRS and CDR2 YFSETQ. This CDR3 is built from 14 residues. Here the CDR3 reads CASSFGSGEETQYF. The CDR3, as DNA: TGCGCCAGCAGCTTTGGAAGCGGGGAAGAGACCCAGTACTTC. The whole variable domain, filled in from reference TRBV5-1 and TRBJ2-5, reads KAGVTQTPRYLIKTRGQQVTLSCSPISGHRSVSWYQQTPGQGLQFLFEYFSETQRNKGNFPGRFSGRQFSNSRSEMNVSTLELGDSALYLCASSFGSGEETQYFGPGTRLLVL.

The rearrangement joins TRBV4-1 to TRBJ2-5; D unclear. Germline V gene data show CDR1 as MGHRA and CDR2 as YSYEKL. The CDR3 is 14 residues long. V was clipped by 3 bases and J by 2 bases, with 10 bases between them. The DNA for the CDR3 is TGCGCCAGCAGCCAGCCAGGCTATCAAGAGACCCAGTACTTC. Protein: CASSQPGYQETQYF.

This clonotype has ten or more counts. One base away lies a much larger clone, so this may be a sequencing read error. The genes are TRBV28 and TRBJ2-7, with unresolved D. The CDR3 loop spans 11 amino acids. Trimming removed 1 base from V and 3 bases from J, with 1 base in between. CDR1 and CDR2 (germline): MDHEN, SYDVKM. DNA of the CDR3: TGTGCCAGCAGTTTATTCTACGAGCAGTACTTC. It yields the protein CASSLFYEQYF.

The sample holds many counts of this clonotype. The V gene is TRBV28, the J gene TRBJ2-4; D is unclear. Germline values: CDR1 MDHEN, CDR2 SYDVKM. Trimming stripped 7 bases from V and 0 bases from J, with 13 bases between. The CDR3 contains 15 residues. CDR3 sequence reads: CASTQGVLAKNIQYF. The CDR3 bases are TGTGCCAGCACTCAAGGAGTTCTAGCCAAAAACATTCAGTACTTC. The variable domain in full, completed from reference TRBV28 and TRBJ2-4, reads DVKVTQSSRYLVKRTGEKVFLECVQDMDHENMFWYRQDPGLGLRLIYFSYDVKMKEKGDIPEGYSVSREKKERFSLILESASTNQTSMYLCASTQGVLAKNIQYFGAGTRLSVL.

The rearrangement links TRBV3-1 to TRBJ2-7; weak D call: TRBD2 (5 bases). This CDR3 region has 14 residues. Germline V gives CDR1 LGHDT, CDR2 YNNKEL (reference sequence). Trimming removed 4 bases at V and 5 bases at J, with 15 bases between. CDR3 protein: CASSPSETNDEQYF. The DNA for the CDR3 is TGTGCCAGCAGCCCCTCCGAGACTAACGACGAGCAGTACTTC.

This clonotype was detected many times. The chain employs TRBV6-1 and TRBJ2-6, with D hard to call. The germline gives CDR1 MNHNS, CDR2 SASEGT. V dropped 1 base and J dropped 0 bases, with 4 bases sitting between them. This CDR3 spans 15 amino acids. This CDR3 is CASSEDSSGANVLTF. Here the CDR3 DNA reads TGTGCCAGCAGTGAAGACAGCTCTGGGGCCAACGTCCTGACTTTC.